This TCR beta chain originates from a study of cytomegalovirus exposure and HLA in healthy donors. Study at large: Falling in the Caucasian-associated ancestry cluster were roughly 80% of 300 to 500 genotyped donors.

Findings of the study overall: Looking again later, the authors saw that most CMV-associated TCR beta chains seemed HLA-restricted. TCR association rates varied by HLA locus in a later analysis, with DRB1 highest and HLA-C lowest.

While unrecorded immune exposures were likely, the donors were nominally healthy when sampled. Comment on this clone: Its specificity is unknown.

CDR1 SEHNR and CDR2 FQNEAQ come from the germline V gene (reference sequence). The CDR3 consists of 14 residues. Germline trimming cut 5 bases from V and 2 bases from J; bases unmatched to any gene: 3. Researchers ran the PCR with 60 Vbeta and 13 Jbeta primers. Here immunoSEQ multiplex PCR was the method, and the copy in TCRdb shows in-frame clones only, minus some. The sample holds 200,000 or so clones, roughly 80% seen once. Sequenced material: PBMCs. V usage is TRBV7-9 and J usage is TRBJ1-3, with 7 positions matching TRBD1. This sequence was found in a man aged 35-49 years in good health and CMV-seropositive. CDR3 bases: TGTGCCAGCAGCCAAGACAGGGCTGGAAACACCATATATTTT. Protein product: CASSQDRAGNTIYF.